This T cell receptor beta chain appears in the sequencing data of a study of cytomegalovirus exposure and HLA in healthy donors. Regarding the study as a whole: With later analysis, a missense DCLRE1C variant became linked to TCR beta V- and J-gene trimming.

Use of 60 Vbeta and 13 Jbeta primers characterized the PCR. Sequencing used immunoSEQ multiplex PCR; TCRdb keeps in-frame clones, though not all of them. The table includes approximately 180,000 clones, approximately 82% detected once. A remark on this clone: Its antigen remains unknown.

The CDR3 is made up of 13 amino acids. The germline gives CDR1 SGHTA, CDR2 FQGNSA. Trimming pared 5 bases from V and 6 bases from J, leaving 11 bases between. The receptor's source is a woman aged 18-29 years in good health and CMV-seronegative. Material for sequencing was PBMCs. The chain is built from TRBV7-2 and TRBJ2-1; maybe TRBD1 (5 bases). For the CDR3, the DNA is TGTGCCAGCAGCAAACCAGGGCGCAATGAGCAGTTCTTC. Its protein product is CASSKPGRNEQFF.